This record concerns one TCR beta chain sequence. Authors' processing steps: Amplification from reference gene primers served as the basis for estimated nucleated cell counts. The repertoire was sequenced with immunoSEQ multiplex PCR; TCRdb's copy has only in-frame clones and lacks some. The V and J calls and clone size come from that table; D and trimming were worked out from the DNA. The table has more than 300,000 clones, 90% seen once; the top ten hold around 0.98%. The data originate from a study of blood T cell repertoires in COVID-19. At the level of the study: Acute and convalescent COVID-19 samples came from the United States, Italy and Spain. The cDNA or gDNA used as material had been derived from T cells, B-cell-depleted T cells, or PBMCs.

It was during active infection that Seattle patients were enrolled and then longitudinally followed. The sequence came from a woman between 40 and 50 years old with COVID-19, enrolled during active disease. Sequencing input: peripheral blood.

As DNA, the CDR3 is TGTGCCAGCAGTCCTGCGGGACTAGCGGGAGGGGCGTCCTACAATGAGCAGTTCTTC. Its protein is CASSPAGLAGGASYNEQFF. This chain links TRBV27 with TRBJ2-1; 16 bases match TRBD2. The CDR3 loop spans 19 amino acids. Trimming took 5 bases from V and 1 from J; bases not matched to a gene: 8. The germline gives CDR1 MNHEY, CDR2 SMNVEV (reference sequence).